The T cell receptor (beta chain) under discussion was sequenced for a study of blood T cell repertoires in COVID-19. As for the study in general: Both acute and convalescent COVID-19 samples were obtained from the United States, Italy and Spain. T cells, B-cell-depleted T cells, or PBMCs provided the cDNA or gDNA that served as material.

V shed 2 bases and J shed 2 bases, with 25 bases lying between them. The length of the CDR3 is 20 residues. CDR1 is GTSNPN and CDR2 is SVGIG in the germline V gene (reference sequence). Original data processing: Nucleated cell number was recorded as an estimate derived from reference gene primer amplification. Here immunoSEQ multiplex PCR was the method, and the copy in TCRdb shows in-frame clones only, minus some. The V and J calls and the clone size are those of that table, but D and trimming were determined from the DNA. The table includes about 370,000 clones, around 87% detected once. Seattle cases were enrolled at active infection and followed longitudinally.

The sequencing sample was made of peripheral blood. This TCR was recovered from a woman aged 30 to 39 with COVID-19, enrolled during active disease. The rearrangement joins TRBV30 to TRBJ2-6; D remains unclear. Written as DNA, the CDR3 is TGTGCCTGGAGTACCCTACGACTCTATACCACCGCTGCTGGGGCCAACGTCCTGACTTTC. Residues: CAWSTLRLYTTAAGANVLTF.